This TCR beta chain derives from a study of early stage breast cancer tumors. Study-wide context: The ER+/PR+/HER2- tumors included about 8 ductal and a handful of lobular carcinomas. Study-wide findings and caveats: Blood repertoires resembled normal breast more than tumor.

Trimming stripped 1 base from V and 9 bases from J, with 13 bases between. The CDR3 sequence is 15 residues long. CDR1 is LNHDA, CDR2 SQIVND, per germline (reference sequence). Regarding this clone: Its antigen is still unknown.

Each sample had two DNA replicates, 0.5 ug blood or roughly 1.4 ug tissue. The data were produced by immunoSEQ multiplex PCR, yet TCRdb's version contains in-frame clones alone and is incomplete. Of some 72,000 clones in the sample, more than 60% were seen once. The TCR comes from a person between 60 and 69 years old with breast cancer. This chain joins TRBV19 and TRBJ1-6; D gene uncertain. The sequenced sample consisted of blood. CDR3 sequence: CASSIGQDRGSPLHF. CDR3 nucleotide sequence: TGTGCCAGTAGTATAGGCCAAGACCGGGGTTCACCCCTCCACTTT.